The next 3 T cell receptor beta chains were all read from a single sample in a study of blood T cell repertoires in COVID-19. Assay used: immunoSEQ multiplex PCR; TCRdb lists only in-frame clones, some missing. The sample contains roughly 170,000 clones, approximately 90% of which appear only once. Sequenced input: peripheral blood. The receptor source for this set is a woman aged 18 to 35 who had recovered from COVID-19.

The chain uses TRBV9 and TRBJ1-4; D is unclear. With 0 bases removed from V and 4 bases from J, the gap between germline ends came to 10 bases. CDR3 size: 15 residues. Germline V CDR1 and CDR2: SGDLS, YYNGEE. CDR3 DNA sequence: TGTGCCAGCAGCGTAGGAGGAGCCCATAATGAAAAACTGTTTTTT. Amino acid sequence: CASSVGGAHNEKLFF.

The chain couples TRBV5-1 to TRBJ2-1; tentatively, D is TRBD2 (6 bases). Deletions cut 1 base from V and 3 bases from J, with 8 bases between. The V gene's germline CDR1 is SGHRS and CDR2 YFSETQ. The CDR3 sequence is 14 residues long. In nucleotides, the CDR3 is TGCGCCAGCAGCTTGCCGGGAGACTACAATGAGCAGTTCTTC. Encoded protein: CASSLPGDYNEQFF. Supplemented by reference TRBV5-1 and TRBJ2-1, the full variable domain reads KAGVTQTPRYLIKTRGQQVTLSCSPISGHRSVSWYQQTPGQGLQFLFEYFSETQRNKGNFPGRFSGRQFSNSRSEMNVSTLELGDSALYLCASSLPGDYNEQFFGPGTRLTVL.

This clone is labeled medium-sized. This chain uses TRBV3-1 (or the pseudogene TRBV3-2) with TRBJ2-5; TRBD2 aligns across 8 bases. The CDR3 runs 15 residues. The germline gives CDR1 LGHDT, CDR2 YNNKEL (reference sequence). Losses at the gene ends were 1 base for V and 4 bases for J; bases not matched to a gene: 5. The CDR3 spells CASSQALAEVETQYF. The CDR3 coding sequence is TGTGCCAGCAGCCAAGCACTAGCGGAAGTAGAGACCCAGTACTTC.